The 18 T cell receptor beta chains listed next were all sequenced from one sample in a study of control samples from healthy donors and cancer patients. TCRdb keeps only in-frame clones here, not all; method: immunoSEQ multiplex PCR. The sample includes under 60,000 clones, about 93% seen only once; the top ten take about 20%. Specimen: PBMCs. These TCRs come from a woman aged 45-59 years with head and neck cancer.

The CDR3 spells CASSLVDTQYF. For the CDR3, the DNA is TGTGCCAGCAGCTTGGTAGATACGCAGTATTTT. The gene calls are TRBV5-4 and TRBJ2-3; D call uncertain. V was cut by 0 bases and J by 5 bases, with 1 base left in between. This CDR3 comprises 11 residues. From germline, CDR1 is SGHNT and CDR2 YYREEE (reference sequence).

The CDR3 nucleotides are TGTGCTAGTGCCATAGGACAGGGGAAGAGAGATACGCAGTATTTT. Residues: CASAIGQGKRDTQYF. This chain uses TRBV12-5 with TRBJ2-3, with TRBD1 matching 9 bases. This CDR3 has 15 amino acids. V lost 7 bases to trimming and J lost 5 bases; unmatched junction nucleotides: 10. Germline CDR1 LGHNT, CDR2 FRNRAP.

The chain links TRBV24-1 to TRBJ2-7, with D tentatively TRBD1 or TRBD2 (6 bases each). The CDR3 runs to 15 residues. The V gene's germline CDR1 is KGHDR and CDR2 SFDVKD. V was shortened by 3 bases and J by 0 bases, with 11 bases between the two germline ends. The CDR3 nucleotides are TGTGCCACCAGTGATACCCGGGGGCTCTCCTACGAGCAGTACTTC. Protein: CATSDTRGLSYEQYF.

This clone was picked up one time. The chain couples TRBV9 to TRBJ2-7; 8 bases fit TRBD1. The germline gives CDR1 SGDLS, CDR2 YYNGEE. V lost 0 bases and J lost 4; bases outside the gene matches: 3. The CDR3 spans 14 residues. DNA of the CDR3: TGTGCCAGCAGCGTAGGGACAGGGCCTTACGAGCAGTACTTC. It codes for CASSVGTGPYEQYF.

The J gene is TRBJ1-6, the V gene TRBV30, with 7 bases identical to TRBD1. CDR1 is GTSNPN, CDR2 SVGIG, per germline (reference sequence). CDR3 length: 17 residues. V shed 3 bases, J shed 0 bases, and the junction held 8 bases outside the gene matches. The CDR3 bases are TGTGCCTGGAGCCGGACAGGAGTTGACTCCTATAATTCACCCCTCCACTTT. The encoded protein is CAWSRTGVDSYNSPLHF.

This sequence joins TRBV30 and TRBJ2-3, with D perhaps being TRBD1 or TRBD2 (5 bases each). Germline-derived CDR1 and CDR2 are GTSNPN and SVGIG (reference sequence). This CDR3 contains 15 residues. Trimming stripped 2 bases from V and 0 bases from J, with 12 bases between. CDR3 coding DNA: TGTGCCTGGAGTATCGGGGCAGCGAGCACAGATACGCAGTATTTT. The encoded protein is CAWSIGAASTDTQYF. Complete variable domain (other parts from reference TRBV30 and TRBJ2-3): SQTIHQWPATLVQPVGSPLSLECTVEGTSNPNLYWYRQAAGRGLQLLFYSVGIGQISSEVPQNLSASRPQDRQFILSSKKLLLSDSGFYLCAWSIGAASTDTQYFGPGTRLTVL.

This sequence joins TRBV15 and TRBJ2-7; TRBD1 is a possible D gene (5 bases). Trimming shortened V by 1 base and J by 1 base, and 11 bases separated the two germline ends. The germline V gene has CDR1 LNHNV and CDR2 YYDKDF (reference sequence). The CDR3 sequence is 15 residues long. The CDR3 spells CATSRGGARSYEQYF. CDR3 sequence (DNA): TGTGCCACCAGCAGAGGGGGCGCGCGGTCCTACGAGCAGTACTTC.

The chain recombines TRBV18 with TRBJ2-3, with 9 nucleotides matching TRBD2. The CDR3 has 16 amino acids. CDR1 and CDR2 (germline): KGHSH, LQKENI. Trimming cost V 2 bases and J 0 bases; bases outside gene matches: 3. The CDR3 loop is CASSPSGGPSTDTQYF. The DNA for the CDR3 is TGTGCCAGCTCACCAAGCGGGGGGCCCAGCACAGATACGCAGTATTTT.

This clone has only one observation. The CDR3 sequence: CASSNRGTAFSYTQYF. The CDR3 DNA follows: TGTGCCAGCAGTAACCGGGGGACAGCCTTTTCATATACGCAGTATTTT. The rearrangement links TRBV28 to TRBJ2-3, with a tentative D call TRBD1 (7 bases). The V end was cut by 5 bases, the J end by 7 bases, with 22 bases between. CDR3 size: 16 residues. The V gene's germline CDR1 is MDHEN and CDR2 SYDVKM.

The CDR3 region is CASRTGTSDEQYF. CDR3 DNA: TGTGCCAGCAGAACCGGGACTAGCGACGAGCAGTACTTC. This chain uses TRBV7-2 with TRBJ2-7, with 10 bases identical to TRBD2. Germline trimming cut 6 bases from V and 5 bases from J; bases unmatched to any gene: 4. Per the germline V gene, CDR1 is SGHTA and CDR2 is FQGNSA. This CDR3 contains 13 residues. Supplemented by reference TRBV7-2 and TRBJ2-7, the full variable domain reads GAGVSQSPSNKVTEKGKDVELRCDPISGHTALYWYRQSLGQGLEFLIYFQGNSAPDKSGLPSDRFSAERTGGSVSTLTIQRTQQEDSAVYLCASRTGTSDEQYFGPGTRLTVT.

This chain links TRBV7-2 with TRBJ1-1; D is perhaps TRBD1 (6 bases). The CDR3 is made up of 16 amino acids. Trimming took 0 bases from V and 5 from J, leaving 16 bases between them. Germline CDR1 and CDR2: SGHTA and FQGNSA. CDR3 in amino acids: CASSLALGRGGTEAFF. CDR3 nucleotide sequence: TGTGCCAGCAGCTTAGCATTGGGCAGGGGTGGGACTGAAGCTTTCTTT.

The chain uses TRBV5-6 and TRBJ2-1; D is uncertain. This CDR3 is built from 15 residues. The germline CDR1 and CDR2 sequences are SGHDT and YYEEEE. V was pared by 2 bases and J by 0 bases, with 9 bases between. CDR3 sequence (DNA): TGTGCCAGCAGCTTATCGGTAAGCTCCTACAATGAGCAGTTCTTC. Translating gives CASSLSVSSYNEQFF.

This clone was counted once. This chain links TRBV27 with TRBJ2-1; TRBD2 might be the D (6 bases). CDR3 length equals 12 residues. Trimming removed 7 bases at V and 10 bases at J, with 14 bases between. Germline V gene sequence: CDR1 MNHEY, CDR2 SMNVEV (reference sequence). CDR3 in amino acids: CASNGREDEQFF. The CDR3 DNA sequence: TGTGCCAGCAACGGCAGGGAGGACGAGCAGTTCTTC.

The chain combines TRBV9 with TRBJ2-3; 10 nucleotides agree with TRBD2. With V trimmed by 0 bases and J by 0 bases, 7 bases remained unmatched. CDR3 size: 18 residues. Per germline, CDR1 SGDLS and CDR2 YYNGEE. Here the CDR3 DNA reads TGTGCCAGCAGCGTAGCTAGCGGGAGCCTTTATAGCACAGATACGCAGTATTTT. It specifies CASSVASGSLYSTDTQYF. The variable domain in full, with the rest retrieved from reference TRBV9 and TRBJ2-3, is DSGVTQTPKHLITATGQRVTLRCSPRSGDLSVYWYQQSLDQGLQFLIQYYNGEERAKGNILERFSAQQFPDLHSELNLSSLELGDSALYFCASSVASGSLYSTDTQYFGPGTRLTVL.

J is TRBJ2-1 and V is TRBV28; possible D gene TRBD1, 7 bases. V lost 6 bases and J 0 bases, leaving 15 bases between the germline ends. This CDR3 is built from 16 residues. Germline-derived CDR1 and CDR2 are MDHEN and SYDVKM. The CDR3 nucleotides read TGTGCCAGCAGCCCGGGACAGACTAGCTCCTACAATGAGCAGTTCTTC. Encoded protein: CASSPGQTSSYNEQFF. Full variable domain (outside the CDR3, taken from reference TRBV28 and TRBJ2-1): DVKVTQSSRYLVKRTGEKVFLECVQDMDHENMFWYRQDPGLGLRLIYFSYDVKMKEKGDIPEGYSVSREKKERFSLILESASTNQTSMYLCASSPGQTSSYNEQFFGPGTRLTVL.

The V call is TRBV27, the J call TRBJ2-7, with a tentative D call TRBD2 (6 bases). Germline V gene data show CDR1 as MNHEY and CDR2 as SMNVEV (reference sequence). The ends were cut back, 0 bases at V and 3 bases at J, with 12 bases in the middle. There are 15 residues in the CDR3. The CDR3 reads CASSLSRDQYYEQYF. CDR3 nucleotide sequence: TGTGCCAGCAGTTTATCGCGGGATCAATACTACGAGCAGTACTTC.

V is TRBV19 and J is TRBJ1-5; tentative D call: TRBD1 (5 bases). Germline lookup yields CDR1 LNHDA and CDR2 SQIVND (reference sequence). V gave up 3 bases and J gave up 6 bases, with 12 bases separating them. The CDR3 covers 14 residues. As DNA, the CDR3 is TGTGCCAGTAGTATTGGCCAAGGGGCTCAGCCCCAGCATTTT. The encoded protein is CASSIGQGAQPQHF.

The chain is built from TRBV5-6 and TRBJ2-5; 11 nucleotides agree with TRBD2. From germline, CDR1 is SGHDT and CDR2 YYEEEE. The CDR3 runs 14 residues. V was pared by 0 bases and J by 7 bases, with 2 bases of the junction left unmatched. The CDR3 region is CASSLGLAGGTQYF. The CDR3 DNA sequence: TGTGCCAGCAGCTTGGGTCTAGCGGGGGGGACCCAGTACTTC.